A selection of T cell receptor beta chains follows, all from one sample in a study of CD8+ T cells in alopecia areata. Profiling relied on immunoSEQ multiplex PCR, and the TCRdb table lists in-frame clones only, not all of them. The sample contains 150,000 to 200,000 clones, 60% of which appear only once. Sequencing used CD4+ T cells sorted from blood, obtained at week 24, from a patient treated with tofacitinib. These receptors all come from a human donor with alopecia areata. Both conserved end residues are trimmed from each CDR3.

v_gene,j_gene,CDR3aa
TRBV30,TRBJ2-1,AWSGASYNEQF
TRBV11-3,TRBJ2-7,ASSPGLAGGIYEQY
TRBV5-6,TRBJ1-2,ASSLWGPNLYGYT
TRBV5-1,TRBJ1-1,ASSPLGAQNTEAF
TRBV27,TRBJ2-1,ASRRRGDYNEQF
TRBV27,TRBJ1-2,ASSPLAGGHGYT
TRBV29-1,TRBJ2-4,SARAGGPGKNIQY
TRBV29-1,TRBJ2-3,SGQGRSSTDTQY
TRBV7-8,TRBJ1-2,ASSETSQGDYGYT
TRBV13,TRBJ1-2,ASSLRYGYT
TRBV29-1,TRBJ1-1,SAGQGNTEAF
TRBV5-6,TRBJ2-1,ASSHPLSDLQF
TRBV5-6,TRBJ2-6,ASSLPEPSGANVLT